What follows is one T cell receptor beta chain and its context. Its target is unknown. It was with unique molecular identifiers that the TCRbeta library was prepared. TCRdb reanalysed the PCR reads using MiXCR and keeps one entry per CDR3 protein. The top ten hold roughly 27% of the sample, which has 200,000 to 250,000 distinct CDR3 sequences, roughly 11% seen once. CDR1 LGHDT and CDR2 YNNKEL come from the germline V gene (reference sequence). The CDR3 is 16 amino acids. Unmatched junction bases numbered 9, after V lost 1 base and J lost 4 bases. This record belongs to a study of T-cell reconstitution after alpha-beta-depleted transplantation in children. Overall study results and limits: Some patients' high day-60 TCRbeta diversity was traced to surviving recipient T cells and thymic progenitors. Hyperexpanded clones declined; after one year, newly produced T cells mostly supplied diversity. The study reportedly traced alpha-beta T cells about two months after transplant to several hundred expanded graft clones.

V is TRBV3-1 and J is TRBJ1-2; 7 bases fit TRBD1. Sequences were derived from PBMCs, sampled before TCRalphabeta/CD19-depleted stem cell transplant. This clonotype was obtained from a child less than two years old with acute myeloid leukemia, due to receive a stem cell transplant. This CDR3 is CASSQVTPTGSYGYTF. The CDR3 DNA sequence: TGTGCCAGCAGCCAAGTAACACCGACAGGGTCCTATGGCTACACCTTC.